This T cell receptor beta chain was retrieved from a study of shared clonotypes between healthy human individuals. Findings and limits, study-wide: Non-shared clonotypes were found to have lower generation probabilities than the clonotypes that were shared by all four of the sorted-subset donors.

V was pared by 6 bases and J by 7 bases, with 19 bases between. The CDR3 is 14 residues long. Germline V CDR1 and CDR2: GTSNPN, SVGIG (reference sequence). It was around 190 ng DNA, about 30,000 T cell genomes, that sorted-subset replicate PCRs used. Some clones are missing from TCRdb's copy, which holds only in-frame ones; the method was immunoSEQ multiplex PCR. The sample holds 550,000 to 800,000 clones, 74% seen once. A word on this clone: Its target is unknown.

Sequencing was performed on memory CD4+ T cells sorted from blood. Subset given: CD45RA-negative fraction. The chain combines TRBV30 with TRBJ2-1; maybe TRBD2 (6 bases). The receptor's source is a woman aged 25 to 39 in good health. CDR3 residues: CACSVGSVVNEQFF. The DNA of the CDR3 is TGTGCCTGTTCAGTCGGGAGTGTGGTGAATGAGCAGTTCTTC.